This is a list of T cell receptor beta chains from one sample in a study of tumor-infiltrating lymphocytes in primary liver carcinoma. MiXCR, run by TCRdb on the multiplex PCR reads, gives a single entry per CDR3 protein. The sample yields 99,000 or so distinct CDR3 sequences, approximately 82% seen once. Sample: liver tumor tissue from sampling region 3. These receptors were obtained from a man in his forties or fifties with primary liver carcinoma and hepatitis B virus infection. CDR3s include the opening cysteine and the closing phenylalanine or tryptophan. The D gene is left open where the match is weak. Part of the rows lack a size; the others show once, few, many or a class for expanded clones.

J	V	D	size	CDR3	DNA
TRBJ2-4	TRBV19	.	.	CARGDMLPKNIQYF	TGTGCCAGAGGGGACATGCTTCCCAAAAACATTCAGTACTTC
TRBJ2-1	TRBV30	TRBD2	.	CVWSWGAGGEHFF	TGTGTCTGGAGTTGGGGCGCGGGAGGTGAGCACTTCTTC
TRBJ2-7	TRBV11-2	.	.	CTSNLGGGPSAGEQYF	TGTACCAGCAACTTAGGAGGGGGTCCCAGCGCGGGCGAACAGTACTTC
TRBJ2-6	TRBV6-5	.	medium-sized	CASRYFTGSGANVLTF	TGTGCCAGCAGATACTTCACGGGCTCTGGGGCCAACGTCCTGACTTTC
TRBJ2-6	TRBV11-2	.	.	CASSMGGDGGISHSGANVLTF	TGTGCCAGCAGCATGGGGGGAGACGGGGGCATTTCCCATTCTGGGGCCAACGTCCTGACTTTC
TRBJ2-4	TRBV11-1	.	.	CASGFLGTCGTKNIQYF	TGTGCCAGCGGCTTTCTCGGGACTTGCGGGACCAAAAACATTCAATACTTC
TRBJ2-1	TRBV28	.	.	CASSLTGKFSYNEQFF	TGTGCCAGCAGTTTAACCGGAAAATTCTCCTACAATGAGCAGTTCTTC
TRBJ1-6	TRBV11-1	.	few	CASSQMLVSPLHF	TGTGCCAGCAGCCAGATGCTGGTTTCACCCCTCCACTTT
TRBJ2-1	TRBV11-2	.	.	CDSSSGVGGPVSDEQFF	TGCGACAGCAGCTCAGGTGTGGGGGGGCCGGTATCGGATGAGCAGTTCTTC
TRBJ2-1	TRBV28	.	.	CASSLSGRVRNEQFF	TGTGCCAGCAGTTTATCGGGCCGAGTGAGGAATGAGCAGTTCTTC
TRBJ1-1	TRBV7-9	.	once	CASSLGVETEDFF	TGTGCCAGCAGCTTAGGGGTAGAGACTGAAGATTTCTTT
TRBJ1-2	TRBV4-1	.	.	CASSQEGYPHAAQPTYGYTF	TGCGCCAGCAGCCAAGAGGGGTACCCCCACGCTGCCCAACCTACCTATGGCTACACATTC
TRBJ1-1	TRBV5-1	.	.	CASSPEAGEDFF	TGCGCCAGCAGCCCGGAGGCAGGTGAAGATTTCTTT
TRBJ2-4	TRBV6-6	TRBD1	.	CASGPRQGARNIQYF	TGTGCCAGCGGACCCAGACAGGGTGCTAGGAACATTCAGTACTTC
TRBJ2-7	TRBV11-2	.	.	CSSCLRWTWENEQYF	TGTTCCAGCTGCTTACGATGGACATGGGAAAACGAGCAGTACTTC
TRBJ1-5	TRBV10-3	.	.	CAIIERGAKQPQHF	TGTGCCATCATTGAGCGGGGTGCGAAACAGCCCCAGCATTTT
TRBJ2-1	TRBV4-2	TRBD1	once	CVNSHAGGQGNNEQFF	TGTGTCAACAGTCACGCCGGGGGACAGGGGAACAATGAGCAGTTCTTC
TRBJ2-5	TRBV6-2/TRBV6-3	TRBD2	.	CASSGLAREKETQYF	TGTGCCAGTAGTGGACTAGCGAGAGAGAAAGAGACCCAGTACTTC
TRBJ1-2	TRBV4-3	.	.	CASSQSPGGFYGYTF	TGCGCCAGCAGTCAGAGCCCCGGGGGATTCTATGGCTACACCTTC
TRBJ2-1	TRBV12-3/TRBV12-4	.	.	CASSPLGNEKYF	TGTGCCAGCAGCCCACTAGGCAATGAGAAGTACTTC
TRBJ2-3	TRBV11-2	TRBD2	.	CVSNLDPGKTSTDMQYF	TGTGTCAGCAACTTAGATCCGGGGAAGACTAGCACAGATATGCAGTATTTT
TRBJ2-3	TRBV4-3	.	once	CASSQDRRGADTQYF	TGCGCCAGCAGCCAAGACCGTAGAGGAGCAGATACGCAGTATTTT
TRBJ2-7	TRBV11-2	.	few	CASSFQTEAYEQYF	TGTGCCAGCAGCTTCCAGACGGAGGCCTACGAACAGTACTTC
TRBJ2-2	TRBV4-1	.	.	CASSKQGDTRELFF	TGCGCCAGCAGCAAGCAAGGGGACACCAGGGAGCTGTTTTTT
TRBJ2-1	TRBV6-1	TRBD2	.	CASSERLAASNDQFF	TGTGCCAGCAGTGAAAGACTAGCGGCCTCCAATGATCAGTTCTTC
TRBJ2-1	TRBV7-8	TRBD2	few	CVSSLTSGRVDEQFF	TGTGTCAGCAGCTTGACTAGCGGGAGGGTCGATGAGCAGTTCTTC
TRBJ2-2	TRBV7-9	.	.	CASSLVLQGWIGELFF	TGTGCCAGCAGTTTAGTTCTTCAGGGTTGGATTGGGGAGCTGTTTTTT
TRBJ2-2	TRBV6-6	.	.	CVNSYPLRQGVATGELFF	TGTGTCAACAGTTACCCCCTGCGCCAAGGGGTTGCCACCGGGGAGCTGTTTTTT
TRBJ2-2	TRBV6-5	.	.	CASKGVSAGHTGEMFF	TGTGCCAGCAAGGGAGTCTCAGCGGGACACACCGGGGAGATGTTTTTT
TRBJ1-2	TRBV7-9	.	.	CASRLGQLNYGYTF	TGTGCCAGCAGATTAGGACAGCTCAACTATGGCTACACCTTC
TRBJ2-7	TRBV6-1	TRBD2	many	CASSGELAGSYEQYF	TGTGCCAGCAGTGGTGAACTAGCGGGTTCCTACGAGCAGTACTTC